What follows are 10 T cell receptor beta chains derived from one specimen sequenced in a study of CD8 T cells in ankylosing spondylitis. No antigens are known for them. MiXCR, applied by TCRdb to the 5' RACE reads, yields one record per CDR3 protein. The table includes about 510,000 distinct CDR3 sequences, approximately 5.3% detected once. Findings and caveats of the study: A motif of seven or eight highly homologous TCR beta variants was seen as apparently characteristic of ankylosing spondylitis blood.

The sequenced material came from blood, either unsorted or a sorted T cell fraction (not recorded which). All receptors come from a male donor with ankylosing spondylitis.

This clonotype was found a few times. The chain recombines TRBV7-2 with TRBJ2-2; D is unclear. V was shortened by 7 bases and J by 3 bases, with 9 bases between the two germline ends. The germline V gene has CDR1 SGHTA and CDR2 FQGNSA. This CDR3 comprises 13 residues. The DNA of the CDR3 is TGTGCCAGCACCTTGACCCACACCGGGGAGCTGTTTTTT. Its protein is CASTLTHTGELFF. The variable domain in full, with the rest retrieved from reference TRBV7-2 and TRBJ2-2, is GAGVSQSPSNKVTEKGKDVELRCDPISGHTALYWYRQSLGQGLEFLIYFQGNSAPDKSGLPSDRFSAERTGGSVSTLTIQRTQQEDSAVYLCASTLTHTGELFFGEGSRLTVL.

The chain links TRBV20-1 to TRBJ2-2, with D possibly matching TRBD2 (6 bases). The germline gives CDR1 DFQATT, CDR2 SNEGSKA (reference sequence). Trimming cost V 0 bases and J 3 bases, with 14 bases left between them. The length of the CDR3 is 16 residues. CDR3 nucleotides: TGCAGTGCTAGAGATTGGGGGGAGGCCTACACCGGGGAGCTGTTTTTT. Amino acid sequence: CSARDWGEAYTGELFF.

This clonotype appeared many times. The rearrangement joins TRBV12-3 or TRBV12-4 to TRBJ1-6, with D possibly matching TRBD1 (6 bases). This CDR3 spans 14 amino acids. The germline V and J ends were trimmed by 5 bases and 9 bases, with 14 bases remaining between them. The CDR3 nucleotides are TGTGCCAGCAGTATTGGACAGAGGAGTTCACCCCTCCACTTT. Protein: CASSIGQRSSPLHF.

The chain is built from TRBV5-1 and TRBJ2-1; D unresolved. CDR3 size: 16 residues. V was shortened by 4 bases and J by 0 bases, with 14 bases between the two germline ends. Germline CDR1 reads SGHRS; CDR2 reads YFSETQ. CDR3 in DNA: TGCGCCAGCAGCCCTTTTTCGCTGAGCTCCTACAATGAGCAGTTCTTC. This sequence encodes CASSPFSLSSYNEQFF.

In this sample, this clonotype turned up many times. The V gene is TRBV5-1, the J gene TRBJ1-2; no clear D. This CDR3 is 13 amino acids long. The germline gives CDR1 SGHRS, CDR2 YFSETQ. The germline V and J ends were trimmed by 6 bases and 6 bases, with 15 bases remaining between them. The CDR3 sequence is CASNLGEADGYTF. The CDR3 bases are TGCGCCAGCAATTTGGGAGAGGCGGATGGCTACACCTTC.

This clonotype came up many times. V is TRBV4-3 and J is TRBJ1-5; D unresolved. The CDR3 has 15 residues. Trimming pared 0 bases from V and 7 bases from J, leaving 13 bases between. Germline-derived CDR1 and CDR2 are LGHNA and YSLEER. CDR3 sequence (DNA): TGCGCCAGCAGCCAAGATTCATGGGGTAGGCAGCCCCAGCATTTT. Protein: CASSQDSWGRQPQHF.

The chain uses TRBV7-2 and TRBJ2-7, with 10 bases fitting TRBD2. Losses at the gene ends were 5 bases for V and 4 bases for J; bases not matched to a gene: 5. This CDR3 comprises 14 residues. CDR1 and CDR2 from the germline V gene are SGHTA and FQGNSA. The chain's CDR3 is CASSAGLAEYEQYF. For the CDR3, the DNA is TGTGCCAGCAGCGCAGGACTAGCGGAGTACGAGCAGTACTTC.

This chain uses TRBV3-1 with TRBJ1-2; no reliable D call. The CDR3 is 13 amino acids. In germline, CDR1 is LGHDT, CDR2 YNNKEL (reference sequence). The V end was cut by 1 base, the J end by 6 bases, with 9 bases between. For the CDR3, the DNA is TGTGCCAGCAGCCAAGTCGAGGGTCATGGCTACACCTTC. Its protein is CASSQVEGHGYTF. Full variable domain (rest looked up from reference TRBV3-1 and TRBJ1-2): DTAVSQTPKYLVTQMGNDKSIKCEQNLGHDTMYWYKQDSKKFLKIMFSYNNKELIINETVPNRFSPKSPDKAHLNLHINSLELGDSAVYFCASSQVEGHGYTFGSGTRLTVV.

This clonotype was seen at least ten times. The genes are TRBV5-6 and TRBJ1-6; 10 positions agree with TRBD1. This CDR3 contains 14 residues. With 7 bases clipped from V and 6 bases from J, the junction kept 4 bases outside the gene matches. Germline V gene sequence: CDR1 SGHDT, CDR2 YYEEEE. The DNA for the CDR3 is TGTGCCAGCGGGGACAGGGGACTTAATTCACCCCTCCACTTT. It encodes CASGDRGLNSPLHF.

The chain combines TRBV4-1 with TRBJ1-5; D is possibly TRBD1 (5 bases). In germline, CDR1 is MGHRA, CDR2 YSYEKL. V dropped 2 bases and J dropped 2 bases, with 10 bases sitting between them. CDR3 size: 15 residues. Here the CDR3 DNA reads TGCGCCAGCAGCCAACAGGGCAGCGGCAATCAGCCCCAGCATTTT. This sequence encodes CASSQQGSGNQPQHF.